Detailed here is one TCR beta chain. Its antigen is not known. They built TCR cDNA with 5'RACE template switching, a step that put in a universal primer site and UMIs. MiXCR was run by TCRdb on the 5' RACE reads, yielding one entry per CDR3 protein. This sample carries roughly 340,000 distinct CDR3 sequences, approximately 3.9% of them seen once, and the ten largest clones take less than 25%. V was pared by 5 bases and J by 0 bases, with 14 bases between. The germline V gene encodes CDR1 MDHEN and CDR2 SYDVKM. This CDR3 is 17 amino acids long. The data belong to a study of T cells after yellow fever vaccination. About the research overall: Fractions low in cell number were prepared with SMART-Seq v4 Ultra Low Input. Study outcomes and limitations: FACS-sorted repertoires could contain abundant clonotypes contaminating from the bulk population. Few clonotypes appeared in both CD4 and CD8 compartments.

The origin of this receptor is a man aged 18 to 29 who received the YFV17D yellow fever vaccine. Sample: PBMCs, taken 5 days after the yellow fever booster vaccination. The chain links TRBV28 to TRBJ2-6, with a tentative D call TRBD1 (6 bases). This CDR3 reads CASSLTGFASGANVLTF. The CDR3 nucleotides are TGTGCCAGCAGTCTGACAGGATTTGCCTCTGGGGCCAACGTCCTGACTTTC.